Sequencing of this TCR beta chain was carried out in a study of identical twins. This clonotype was seen only a few times. The CDR3 is 14 amino acids. With 3 bases removed from V and 0 bases from J, the gap between germline ends came to 8 bases. CDR1 ENHRY and CDR2 SYGVKD come from the germline V gene. TCRdb recomputed calls from the 5' RACE reads with MiXCR, one row per CDR3 protein. The data hold some 760,000 distinct CDR3 sequences, with about 20% observed a single time. This same sample was also part of a study on T cells expressing NK-cell markers.

The origin of this receptor is a woman aged 18-29 years in good health. V is TRBV10-3 and J is TRBJ1-2, with a weak D call TRBD1 (5 bases). The sample comprised PBMCs. For the CDR3, the DNA is TGTGCCATCAGTGATAGACAGACTAACTATGGCTACACCTTC. Its translation: CAISDRQTNYGYTF.